This T cell receptor beta chain was profiled in a study of T-cell reconstitution after alpha-beta-depleted transplantation in children. Whole-study findings and limits: Once a year had passed after transplant, T-cell counts and diversity came mostly from newly produced T cells. Reportedly, roughly two months post-transplant, alpha-beta T cells arose from several hundred expanded graft clones.

Molecular barcoding with unique molecular identifiers was used for the TCRbeta library. TCRdb itself ran the PCR reads through MiXCR, one entry per CDR3 protein. This sample has a few hundred thousand distinct CDR3 sequences, with under 14% found just once. Germline-derived CDR1 and CDR2 are SGHRS and YFSETQ. The V segment lost 0 bases and the J segment 2 bases; nucleotides outside the gene matches: 4. This CDR3 spans 15 amino acids. This clonotype was seen repeatedly, ten times or more. Its target is not known. Sequencing was performed on peripheral blood, taken 180 days after TCRalphabeta/CD19-depleted stem cell transplant. V gene TRBV5-1 combines with J gene TRBJ1-2; 7 bases align to TRBD1. The source is a male patient under 10 years old who had a stem cell transplant for chronic granulomatous disease, so the T cells may come from the graft donor. The CDR3 nucleotides are TGCGCCAGCAGCTTGGCCCCGACAGGGAACTATGGCTACACCTTC. Protein sequence: CASSLAPTGNYGYTF.